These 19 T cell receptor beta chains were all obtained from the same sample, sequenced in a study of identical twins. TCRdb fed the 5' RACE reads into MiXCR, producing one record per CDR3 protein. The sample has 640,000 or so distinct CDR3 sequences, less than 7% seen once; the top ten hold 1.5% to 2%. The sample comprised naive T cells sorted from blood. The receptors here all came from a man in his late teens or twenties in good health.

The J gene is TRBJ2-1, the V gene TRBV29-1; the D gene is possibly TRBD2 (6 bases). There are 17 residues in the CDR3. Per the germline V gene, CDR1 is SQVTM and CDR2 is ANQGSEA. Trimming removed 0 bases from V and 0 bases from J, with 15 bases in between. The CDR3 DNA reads TGCAGCGTTGAAGATGGTCCACGGGGGAGCTCCTACAATGAGCAGTTCTTC. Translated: CSVEDGPRGSSYNEQFF.

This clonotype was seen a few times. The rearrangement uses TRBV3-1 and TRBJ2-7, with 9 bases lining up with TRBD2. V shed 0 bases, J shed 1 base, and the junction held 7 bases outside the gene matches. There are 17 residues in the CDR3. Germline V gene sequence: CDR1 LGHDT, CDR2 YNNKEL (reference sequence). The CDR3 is CASSQDLGTSLSYEQYF. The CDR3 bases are TGTGCCAGCAGCCAAGACTTAGGGACTAGCCTATCCTACGAGCAGTACTTC.

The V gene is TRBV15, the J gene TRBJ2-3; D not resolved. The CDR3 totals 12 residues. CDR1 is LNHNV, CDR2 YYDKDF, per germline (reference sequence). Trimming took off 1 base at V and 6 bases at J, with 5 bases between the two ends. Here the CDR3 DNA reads TGTGCCACCAGCAGAGGGTTGGATACGCAGTATTTT. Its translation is CATSRGLDTQYF.

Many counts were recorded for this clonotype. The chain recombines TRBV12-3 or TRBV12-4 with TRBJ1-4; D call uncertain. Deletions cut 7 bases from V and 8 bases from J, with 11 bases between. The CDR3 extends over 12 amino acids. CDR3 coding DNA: TGTGCCAGCACCTGGACTGTAGAAAAACTGTTTTTT. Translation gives CASTWTVEKLFF.

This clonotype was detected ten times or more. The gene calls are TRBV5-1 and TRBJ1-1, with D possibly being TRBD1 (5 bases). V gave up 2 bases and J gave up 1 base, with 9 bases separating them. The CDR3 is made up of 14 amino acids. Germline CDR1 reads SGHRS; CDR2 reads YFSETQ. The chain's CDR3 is CASSFGAANTEAFF. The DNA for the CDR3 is TGCGCCAGCAGCTTCGGGGCGGCGAACACTGAAGCTTTCTTT.

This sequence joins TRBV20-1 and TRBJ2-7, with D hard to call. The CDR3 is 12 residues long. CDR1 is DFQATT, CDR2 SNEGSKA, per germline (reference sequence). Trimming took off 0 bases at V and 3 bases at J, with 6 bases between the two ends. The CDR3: CSARDLDYEQYF. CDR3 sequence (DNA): TGCAGTGCTAGAGATCTCGACTACGAGCAGTACTTC.

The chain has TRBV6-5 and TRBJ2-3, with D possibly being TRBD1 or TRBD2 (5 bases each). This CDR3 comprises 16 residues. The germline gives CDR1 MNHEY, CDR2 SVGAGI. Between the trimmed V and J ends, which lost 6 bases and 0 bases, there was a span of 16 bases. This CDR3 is CASRRDGATSTDTQYF. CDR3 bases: TGTGCCAGCAGACGGGACGGAGCTACTAGCACAGATACGCAGTATTTT.

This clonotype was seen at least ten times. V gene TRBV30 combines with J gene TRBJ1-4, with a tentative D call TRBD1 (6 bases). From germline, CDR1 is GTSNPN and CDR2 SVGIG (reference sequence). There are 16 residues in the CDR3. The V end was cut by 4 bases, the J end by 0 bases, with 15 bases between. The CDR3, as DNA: TGTGCCTGGAACCGAGGGGGATCTCCAACTAATGAAAAACTGTTTTTT. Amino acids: CAWNRGGSPTNEKLFF.

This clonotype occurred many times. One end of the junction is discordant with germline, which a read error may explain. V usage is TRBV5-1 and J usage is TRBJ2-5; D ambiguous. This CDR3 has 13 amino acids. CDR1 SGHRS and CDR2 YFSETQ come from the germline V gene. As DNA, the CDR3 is TGTGCCAGCAGTTCTGGACGCCAAGAGACCCAGTACTTC. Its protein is CASSSGRQETQYF.

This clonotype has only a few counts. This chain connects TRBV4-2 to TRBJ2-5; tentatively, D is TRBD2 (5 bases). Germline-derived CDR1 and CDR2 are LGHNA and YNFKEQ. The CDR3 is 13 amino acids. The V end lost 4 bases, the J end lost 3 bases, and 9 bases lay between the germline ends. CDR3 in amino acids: CASSPKEEETQYF. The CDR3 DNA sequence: TGTGCCAGCAGCCCCAAGGAGGAAGAGACCCAGTACTTC.

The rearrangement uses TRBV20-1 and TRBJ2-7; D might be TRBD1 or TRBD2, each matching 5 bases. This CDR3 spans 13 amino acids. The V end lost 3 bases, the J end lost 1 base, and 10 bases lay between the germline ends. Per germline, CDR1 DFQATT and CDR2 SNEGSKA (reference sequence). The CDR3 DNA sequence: TGCAGTGCTAGGGACGAGGGGTCCTACGAGCAGTACTTC. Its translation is CSARDEGSYEQYF.

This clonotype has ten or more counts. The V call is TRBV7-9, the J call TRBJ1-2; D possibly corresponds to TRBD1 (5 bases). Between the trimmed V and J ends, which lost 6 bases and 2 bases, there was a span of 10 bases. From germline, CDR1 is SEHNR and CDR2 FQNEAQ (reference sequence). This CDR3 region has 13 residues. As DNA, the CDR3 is TGTGCCAGCAGAATGACAGTAAACTATGGCTACACCTTC. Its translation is CASRMTVNYGYTF.

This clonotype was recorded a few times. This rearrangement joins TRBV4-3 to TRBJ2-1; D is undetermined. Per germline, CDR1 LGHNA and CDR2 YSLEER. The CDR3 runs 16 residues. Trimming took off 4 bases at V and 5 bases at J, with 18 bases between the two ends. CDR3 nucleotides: TGCGCCAGCAGCCTCACCCTGCAGGAACCCAACAATGAGCAGTTCTTC. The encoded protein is CASSLTLQEPNNEQFF.

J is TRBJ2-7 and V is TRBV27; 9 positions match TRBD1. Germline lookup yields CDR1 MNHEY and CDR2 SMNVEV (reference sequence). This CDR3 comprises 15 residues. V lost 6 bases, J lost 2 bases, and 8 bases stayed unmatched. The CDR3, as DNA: TGTGCCAGCAGCCCTGCGGGACAGGGAACCTACGAGCAGTACTTC. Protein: CASSPAGQGTYEQYF.

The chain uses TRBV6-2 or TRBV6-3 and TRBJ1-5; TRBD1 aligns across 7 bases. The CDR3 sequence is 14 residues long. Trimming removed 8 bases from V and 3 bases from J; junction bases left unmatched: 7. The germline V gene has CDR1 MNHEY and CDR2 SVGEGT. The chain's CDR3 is CASGLGQDNQPQHF. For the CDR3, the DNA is TGTGCCAGCGGGTTAGGACAGGACAATCAGCCCCAGCATTTT.

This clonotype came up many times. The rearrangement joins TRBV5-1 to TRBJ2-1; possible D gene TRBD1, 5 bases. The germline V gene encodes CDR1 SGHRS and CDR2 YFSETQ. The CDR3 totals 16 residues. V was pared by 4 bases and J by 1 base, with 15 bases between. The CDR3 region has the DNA TGCGCCAGCAGCCCGGGTGATCAGGGTTCCTACAATGAGCAGTTCTTC. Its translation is CASSPGDQGSYNEQFF. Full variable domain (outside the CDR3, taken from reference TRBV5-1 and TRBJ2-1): KAGVTQTPRYLIKTRGQQVTLSCSPISGHRSVSWYQQTPGQGLQFLFEYFSETQRNKGNFPGRFSGRQFSNSRSEMNVSTLELGDSALYLCASSPGDQGSYNEQFFGPGTRLTVL.

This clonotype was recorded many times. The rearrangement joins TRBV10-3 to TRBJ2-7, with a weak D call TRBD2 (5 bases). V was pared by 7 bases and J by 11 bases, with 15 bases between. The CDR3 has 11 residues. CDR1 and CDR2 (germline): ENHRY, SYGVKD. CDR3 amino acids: CAIIEPAEKYV. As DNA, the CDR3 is TGTGCCATCATAGAACCAGCGGAGAAGTACGTC.

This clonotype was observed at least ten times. This chain's CDR3 is CASSPGTSGSINEQFF. In DNA form, the CDR3 reads TGCGCCAGCAGCCCCGGGACTAGCGGGAGTATTAATGAGCAGTTCTTC. This sequence joins TRBV5-1 and TRBJ2-1, with 14 bases matching TRBD2. Trimming removed 4 bases from V and 7 bases from J; junction bases left unmatched: 7. This CDR3 spans 16 amino acids. Germline-derived CDR1 and CDR2 are SGHRS and YFSETQ.

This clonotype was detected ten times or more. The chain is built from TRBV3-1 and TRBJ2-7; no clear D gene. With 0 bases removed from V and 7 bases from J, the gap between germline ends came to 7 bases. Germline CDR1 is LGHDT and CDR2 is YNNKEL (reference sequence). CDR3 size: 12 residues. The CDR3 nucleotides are TGTGCCAGCAGCCAAGAGGTTTGGGAGCAGTACTTC. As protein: CASSQEVWEQYF.